Listed here are 19 T cell receptor beta chains from one sample, sequenced in a study of blood T cell repertoires in COVID-19. The protocol was immunoSEQ multiplex PCR, while the TCRdb copy is restricted to in-frame clones and leaves out a portion. The repertoire holds a few hundred thousand clones, with roughly 88% as singletons. Sequenced: peripheral blood. Receptors were obtained from a woman between 50 and 59 years old with COVID-19, enrolled during active disease.

This rearrangement joins TRBV19 to TRBJ1-2; D not resolved. Trimming shortened V by 3 bases and J by 4 bases, and 18 bases separated the two germline ends. The CDR3 is 16 amino acids. Per the germline V gene, CDR1 is LNHDA and CDR2 is SQIVND (reference sequence). This CDR3 reads CASSIVWTGGGYGYTF. The CDR3 DNA follows: TGTGCCAGTAGTATCGTCTGGACCGGAGGCGGCTATGGCTACACCTTC.

The J gene is TRBJ2-2, the V gene TRBV18; 8 nucleotides match TRBD1. The CDR3 covers 17 residues. J lost 0 bases, V lost 1 base, and 4 bases had no gene match. Germline V gene data show CDR1 as KGHSH and CDR2 as LQKENI. The CDR3 protein is CASSPLGQGPNTGELFF. The CDR3 DNA reads as TGTGCCAGCTCACCACTTGGACAGGGCCCGAACACCGGGGAGCTGTTTTTT. Combining the CDR3 with reference TRBV18 and TRBJ2-2 gives the whole variable domain NAGVMQNPRHLVRRRGQEARLRCSPMKGHSHVYWYRQLPEEGLKFMVYLQKENIIDESGMPKERFSAEFPKEGPSILRIQQVVRGDSAAYFCASSPLGQGPNTGELFFGEGSRLTVL.

CDR3 DNA sequence: TGCGCCAGCAGCTTGGGTCCGGAGGACATTCAGTACTTC. Protein: CASSLGPEDIQYF. The V and J genes are TRBV5-1 and TRBJ2-4, with a possible D match to TRBD2 (5 bases). Trimming took 0 bases from V and 8 from J, leaving 9 bases between them. This CDR3 region has 13 residues. CDR1 is SGHRS and CDR2 is YFSETQ in the germline V gene.

This clone was seen a few times. V usage is TRBV7-8 and J usage is TRBJ2-7; TRBD1 might be the D (6 bases). V was shortened by 6 bases and J by 7 bases, with 13 bases between the two germline ends. This CDR3 is built from 12 residues. Germline V gene sequence: CDR1 SGHVS, CDR2 FQNEAQ. CDR3 in amino acids: CASRPQGGEQYF. The CDR3 region has the DNA TGTGCCAGCAGACCACAGGGTGGAGAGCAGTACTTC.

The chain couples TRBV11-2 to TRBJ1-6; unclear D gene. Trimming cost V 4 bases and J 7 bases, with 11 bases left between them. Germline V gene data show CDR1 as SGHAT and CDR2 as FQNNGV. This CDR3 comprises 14 residues. DNA of the CDR3: TGTGCCAGCAGCTACGCCCAAGAGAATTCACCCCTCCACTTT. Translated, it gives CASSYAQENSPLHF.

V usage is TRBV27 and J usage is TRBJ2-3, with 12 bases that match TRBD2. The ends lost 2 bases at V and 4 bases at J; junction bases unmatched: 4. Germline V gene data show CDR1 as MNHEY and CDR2 as SMNVEV (reference sequence). CDR3 size: 16 residues. The CDR3 DNA is TGTGCCAGCAGTTTACTGGCTAGCGGGGGGGCAGATACGCAGTATTTT. Protein: CASSLLASGGADTQYF.

The gene calls are TRBV6-5 and TRBJ2-7; 7 nucleotides agree with TRBD1. Germline V gene lookup returns CDR1 MNHEY and CDR2 SVGAGI. The CDR3 consists of 15 residues. The ends lost 7 bases at V and 2 bases at J; junction bases unmatched: 11. The CDR3, as DNA: TGTGCCAGCACCAGAGGGACAGCTACAGCCTACGAGCAGTACTTC. Translation: CASTRGTATAYEQYF.

The CDR3 DNA is TGTGCCAGTAGTACCTCGACAGGCTATGGCTACACCTTC. As protein: CASSTSTGYGYTF. V gene TRBV19 combines with J gene TRBJ1-2; maybe TRBD1 (6 bases). CDR1 LNHDA and CDR2 SQIVND come from the germline V gene (reference sequence). CDR3 length: 13 amino acids. V lost 4 bases to trimming and J lost 4 bases, with 10 bases between them.

The chain carries TRBV6-4 and TRBJ1-1, with TRBD1 matching 9 bases. The junction had 4 bases not matched to a gene; V was cut back by 6 bases and J by 5 bases. The CDR3 sequence is 13 residues long. CDR1 is MRHNA and CDR2 is SNTAGT in the germline V gene. CDR3 DNA sequence: TGTGCCAGCAGGAGGGACAGGGATACTGAAGCTTTCTTT. Encoded protein: CASRRDRDTEAFF.

As regards this clone: Other DNA sequences of this sample code for an identical CDR3. The genes are TRBV18 and TRBJ2-1; no clear D gene. The germline V gene encodes CDR1 KGHSH and CDR2 LQKENI. With 2 bases removed from V and 0 bases from J, the gap between germline ends came to 8 bases. The CDR3 runs 15 residues. The CDR3 bases are TGTGCCAGCTCACCAGCAGTAAGCTCCTACAATGAGCAGTTCTTC. This encodes CASSPAVSSYNEQFF.

The rearrangement links TRBV19 to TRBJ1-2; D remains ambiguous. V was pared by 3 bases and J by 6 bases, with 8 bases between. The CDR3 consists of 12 residues. The V gene's germline CDR1 is LNHDA and CDR2 SQIVND (reference sequence). CDR3 region: CASSISQNGYTF. Written as DNA, the CDR3 is TGTGCCAGTAGTATTTCACAGAATGGCTACACCTTC.

The chain links TRBV27 to TRBJ1-4, with TRBD1 as a possible D gene (6 bases). Trimming took off 1 base at V and 8 bases at J, with 17 bases between the two ends. The CDR3 sequence is 16 residues long. The germline CDR1 and CDR2 sequences are MNHEY and SMNVEV (reference sequence). The CDR3 protein is CASSLFAGGLGEKLFF. The CDR3 DNA follows: TGTGCCAGCAGTTTATTTGCCGGGGGGCTGGGGGAAAAACTGTTTTTT.

The chain has TRBV29-1 and TRBJ1-1; D remains ambiguous. The CDR3 contains 11 residues. Trimming shortened V by 5 bases and J by 4 bases, and 8 bases separated the two germline ends. Germline V gene data show CDR1 as SQVTM and CDR2 as ANQGSEA. As DNA, the CDR3 is TGCAGCGTTCGGGGATCCACTGAAGCTTTCTTT. It yields the protein CSVRGSTEAFF.

J is TRBJ2-6 and V is TRBV5-4; 7 bases map to TRBD2. Trimming removed 5 bases from V and 0 bases from J; junction bases left unmatched: 5. The length of the CDR3 is 16 residues. Germline CDR1 SGHNT, CDR2 YYREEE (reference sequence). CDR3 DNA sequence: TGTGCCAGCAGACCGGGGGGTGACTCTGGGGCCAACGTCCTGACTTTC. Translated, it gives CASRPGGDSGANVLTF.

This chain joins TRBV5-4 and TRBJ2-3; 12 nucleotides match TRBD2. The length of the CDR3 is 15 residues. Germline assignment: CDR1 SGHNT and CDR2 YYREEE (reference sequence). J lost 7 bases, V lost 4 bases, and 7 bases had no gene match. The CDR3 spells CASSPSSGGANTQYF. CDR3 coding DNA: TGTGCCAGCAGCCCTTCTAGCGGGGGGGCCAATACGCAGTATTTT.

The chain has TRBV7-3 and TRBJ2-3; 14 positions agree with TRBD2. The germline V gene has CDR1 SGHTA and CDR2 FQGTGA. V shed 5 bases and J 7 bases; nucleotides not matched to a gene: 5. The CDR3 spans 15 residues. CDR3 in DNA: TGTGCCAGCAGCCCGGGACTAGCGGGGGCGAATACGCAGTATTTT. Its translation: CASSPGLAGANTQYF.

This chain connects TRBV6-1 to TRBJ2-7, with D unclear. Trimming took off 0 bases at V and 3 bases at J, with 9 bases between the two ends. This CDR3 comprises 14 residues. Germline values: CDR1 MNHNS, CDR2 SASEGT. CDR3 protein: CASSEAGAIYEQYF. In nucleotides, the CDR3 is TGTGCCAGCAGTGAAGCTGGAGCGATCTACGAGCAGTACTTC.

The chain employs TRBV12-5 and TRBJ1-4, with D tentatively TRBD1 (5 bases). V shed 4 bases and J shed 6 bases, with 18 bases lying between them. In germline, CDR1 is LGHNT, CDR2 FRNRAP. The CDR3 has 16 amino acids. The CDR3 coding sequence is TGTGCTAGTGGTTCGACAACAGGATCAGATTATGAAAAACTGTTTTTT. Translated, it gives CASGSTTGSDYEKLFF.

The rearrangement uses TRBV19 and TRBJ2-1; possible D gene TRBD2, 6 bases. Germline V gene sequence: CDR1 LNHDA, CDR2 SQIVND (reference sequence). Trimming removed 3 bases from V and 2 bases from J, with 11 bases in between. This CDR3 is built from 15 residues. For the CDR3, the DNA is TGTGCCAGTAGTATGGGGGGATTCGCCTACAATGAGCAGTTCTTC. Amino acids: CASSMGGFAYNEQFF.